Listed below are T cell receptor beta chains from one sample, sequenced in a study of blood T cell repertoires in COVID-19. Using immunoSEQ multiplex PCR, the repertoire was profiled, and TCRdb retains in-frame clones only, with some absent. This table holds approximately 170,000 clones, about 88% found once. Material: peripheral blood. Every receptor here comes from a man in his 60s with acute or convalescent COVID-19. Both conserved end residues are part of each CDR3. A D gene is named only where the DNA matches it firmly. The size field is filled for only some rows; it gives once, few, many or a size class.

clone_size	v_call	d_call	j_call	cdr3_nt	cdr3_aa
NA	TRBV6-6	NA	TRBJ1-1	TGTGCCAGCAGTTATGGCCAGGTGAACACTGAAGCTTTCTTT	CASSYGQVNTEAFF
NA	TRBV5-6	TRBD1	TRBJ1-4	TGTGCCAGCAGCCCCTCGGACAGGACCTATGAAAAACTGTTTTTT	CASSPSDRTYEKLFF
NA	TRBV3-1/TRBV3-2	NA	TRBJ2-5	TGTGCCAGCAGCCAAGATCTGGCGGGGCGAGCCCAGTACTTC	CASSQDLAGRAQYF
NA	TRBV30	NA	TRBJ2-2	TGTGCCTGGAGGATGACTAGTTTTAACACCGGGGAGCTGTTTTTT	CAWRMTSFNTGELFF
once	TRBV9	NA	TRBJ1-1	TGTGCCAGCAGCGTAGGGGAGGGTATTGGCACTGAAGCTTTCTTT	CASSVGEGIGTEAFF
NA	TRBV6-5	NA	TRBJ1-4	TGTGCCAGCAGCTGGGACATTTCAACTAATGAAAAACTGTTTTTT	CASSWDISTNEKLFF
NA	TRBV7-8	NA	TRBJ2-1	TGTGCCAGCAGCCTATTAAGGGCCCGGGGTGATGAGCAGTTCTTC	CASSLLRARGDEQFF
NA	TRBV2	NA	TRBJ1-2	TGTGCCAGCCCGGGGGAGGGGGGATTCGGCTACACCTTC	CASPGEGGFGYTF
NA	TRBV4-2	NA	TRBJ1-2	TGTGCCAGCAGCCAAGATACGCAGGTGTATGGCTACACCTTC	CASSQDTQVYGYTF
NA	TRBV18	NA	TRBJ1-1	TGTGCCAGCTCACCACCGGTAGGACAGACCACTGAAGCTTTCTTT	CASSPPVGQTTEAFF
NA	TRBV7-2	NA	TRBJ1-5	TGTGCCAGCAGCTCCTTACAGTCTTCTCAGCATTTT	CASSSLQSSQHF
NA	TRBV6-2/TRBV6-3	NA	TRBJ1-2	TGTGCCAGCAGTTATATGACCAGGGCCGGCTACACCTTC	CASSYMTRAGYTF
NA	TRBV7-6	TRBD2	TRBJ2-1	TGTGCCAGCAGCCCATCTAGCGGACCCTACAATGAGCAGTTCTTC	CASSPSSGPYNEQFF
once	TRBV7-9	NA	TRBJ1-6	TGTGCCAGCAGCCTTTACGGGAGTAATTCACCCCTCCACTTT	CASSLYGSNSPLHF
few	TRBV5-1	NA	TRBJ2-2	TGCGCCAGCAGCTTAGGGAGCGGGGAGCTGTTTTTT	CASSLGSGELFF
NA	TRBV6-5	NA	TRBJ1-4	TGTGCCAGCAGTCACAGGGAGAATGAAAAACTGTTTTTT	CASSHRENEKLFF
once	TRBV5-8	NA	TRBJ1-1	TGTGCCAGCAGCTTTAGGGGCAGAAAGAACACTGAAGCTTTCTTT	CASSFRGRKNTEAFF
NA	TRBV2	TRBD2	TRBJ2-3	TGTGCCAGCAACGGACTAGCGGGGGGGCTCACAGATACGCAGTATTTT	CASNGLAGGLTDTQYF
NA	TRBV3-1/TRBV3-2	TRBD1	TRBJ1-2	TGTGCCAGCAGCCAAAACAGGGGGAGCTATGGCTACACCTTC	CASSQNRGSYGYTF
few	TRBV7-2	TRBD1	TRBJ1-1	TGTGCCACTCGGGGGAGGGACAGGGAAGCTTTCTTT	CATRGRDREAFF
NA	TRBV6-5	TRBD1	TRBJ1-2	TGTGCCAGCAGCCTGACAGGGGGCGGGGTGGAGGACACCTTC	CASSLTGGGVEDTF
once	TRBV30	TRBD1	TRBJ2-1	TGTGCCTGGGGGACAGGGTACAATGAGCAGTTCTTC	CAWGTGYNEQFF
NA	TRBV27	NA	TRBJ2-1	TGTGCCAGCAAACCGGACGGACTTTCCTACAATGAGCAGTTCTTC	CASKPDGLSYNEQFF
once	TRBV7-9	NA	TRBJ2-2	TGTGCCAGCAGCTTAGCGCGGAACACCGGGGAGCTGTTTTTT	CASSLARNTGELFF
NA	TRBV10-3	NA	TRBJ1-2	TGTGCCATCAGCCTCGACAGCAACTATGGCTACACCTTC	CAISLDSNYGYTF
NA	TRBV6-6	NA	TRBJ1-2	TGTGCCAGCAGTCCGCTTGGGACATCTTCTAACTATGGCTACACCTTC	CASSPLGTSSNYGYTF
NA	TRBV5-1	NA	TRBJ1-2	TGCGCCAGCAGCTTGACAGTCAACTATGGCTACACCTTC	CASSLTVNYGYTF
NA	TRBV6-4	NA	TRBJ1-1	TGTGCCAGCAGCGCTGACAGGAACACTGAAGCTTTCTTT	CASSADRNTEAFF
NA	TRBV12-5	TRBD1	TRBJ1-1	TGTGCTAGTGGCCCGGGACAGGGGAACACTGAAGCTTTCTTT	CASGPGQGNTEAFF
NA	TRBV7-8	NA	TRBJ2-3	TGTGCCAGCAGCTTAGAGGGCGGGGTAATAGGCACAGATACGCAGTATTTT	CASSLEGGVIGTDTQYF
NA	TRBV5-1	TRBD2	TRBJ2-3	TGCGCCAGCAGCTCCTCTGGCGGGGGGGCGGATACGCAGTATTTT	CASSSSGGGADTQYF
NA	TRBV11-1	NA	TRBJ1-1	TGTGCCAGCAGCTTTACGGGGGGGTCAAACACTGAAGCTTTCTTT	CASSFTGGSNTEAFF
NA	TRBV7-3	TRBD1	TRBJ2-7	TGTGCCAGCAGCTCCCTGGGACAGGGGGCCGACGAGCAGTACTTC	CASSSLGQGADEQYF
NA	TRBV5-5	NA	TRBJ2-6	TGTGCCAGCAGCTTGGTTAACACAGGGATAGGGGCCAACGTCCTGACTTTC	CASSLVNTGIGANVLTF
NA	TRBV19	NA	TRBJ1-1	TGTGCCAGTAGTATATCGGTGTCTTCTCTAGGAACTGAAGCTTTCTTT	CASSISVSSLGTEAFF
once	TRBV12-3/TRBV12-4	NA	TRBJ1-2	TGTGCCAGCAGTATACAGGGAAGCTATGGCTACACCTTC	CASSIQGSYGYTF
NA	TRBV9	NA	TRBJ1-1	TGTGCCAGCAGAGGGACAACTAACACTGAAGCTTTCTTT	CASRGTTNTEAFF
NA	TRBV27	TRBD1	TRBJ2-7	TGTGCCAGCAGTTGGACAGGGGGTCCCTACGAGCAGTACTTC	CASSWTGGPYEQYF
NA	TRBV29-1	NA	TRBJ1-1	TGCAGCGTTGGGCAGCGGAACACTGAAGCTTTCTTT	CSVGQRNTEAFF
NA	TRBV18	NA	TRBJ1-2	TGTGCCAGCTCCCCAAACACGAGGGAGAACTATGGCTACACCTTC	CASSPNTRENYGYTF
NA	TRBV7-2	TRBD2	TRBJ2-2	TGTGCCAGCAGCTTAGGGGCAGCGGGAGTGAACACCGGGGAGCTGTTTTTT	CASSLGAAGVNTGELFF